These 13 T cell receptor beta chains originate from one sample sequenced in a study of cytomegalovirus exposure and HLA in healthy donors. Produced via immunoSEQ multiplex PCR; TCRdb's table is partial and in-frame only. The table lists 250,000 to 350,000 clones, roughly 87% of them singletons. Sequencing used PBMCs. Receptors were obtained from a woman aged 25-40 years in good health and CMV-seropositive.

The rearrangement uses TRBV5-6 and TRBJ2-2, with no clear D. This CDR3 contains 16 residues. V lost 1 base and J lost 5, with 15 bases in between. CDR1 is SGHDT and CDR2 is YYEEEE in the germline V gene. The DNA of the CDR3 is TGTGCCAGCAGCTTGAGAGGAAGAGAATGGACCGGGGAGCTGTTTTTT. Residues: CASSLRGREWTGELFF. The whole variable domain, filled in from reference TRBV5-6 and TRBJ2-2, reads DAGVTQSPTHLIKTRGQQVTLRCSPKSGHDTVSWYQQALGQGPQFIFQYYEEEERQRGNFPDRFSGHQFPNYSSELNVNALLLGDSALYLCASSLRGREWTGELFFGEGSRLTVL.

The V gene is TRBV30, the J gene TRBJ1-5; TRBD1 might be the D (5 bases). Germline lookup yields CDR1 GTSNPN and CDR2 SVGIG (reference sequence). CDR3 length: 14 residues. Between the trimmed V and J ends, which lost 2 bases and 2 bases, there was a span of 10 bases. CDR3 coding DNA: TGTGCCTGGAGTAGAATAGGGGGCAATCAGCCCCAGCATTTT. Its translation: CAWSRIGGNQPQHF.

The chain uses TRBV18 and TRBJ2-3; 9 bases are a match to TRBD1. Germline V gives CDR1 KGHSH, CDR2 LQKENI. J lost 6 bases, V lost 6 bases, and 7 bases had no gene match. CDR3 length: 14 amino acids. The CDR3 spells CASSTTGGADTQYF. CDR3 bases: TGTGCCAGCTCGACAACAGGGGGCGCGGATACGCAGTATTTT.

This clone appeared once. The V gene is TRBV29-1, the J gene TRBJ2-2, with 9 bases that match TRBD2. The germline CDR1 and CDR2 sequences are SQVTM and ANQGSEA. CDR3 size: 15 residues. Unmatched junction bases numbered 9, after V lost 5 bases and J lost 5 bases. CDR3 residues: CSVLPPAGGTGELFF. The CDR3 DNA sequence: TGCAGCGTTTTACCTCCAGCGGGGGGAACCGGGGAGCTGTTTTTT.

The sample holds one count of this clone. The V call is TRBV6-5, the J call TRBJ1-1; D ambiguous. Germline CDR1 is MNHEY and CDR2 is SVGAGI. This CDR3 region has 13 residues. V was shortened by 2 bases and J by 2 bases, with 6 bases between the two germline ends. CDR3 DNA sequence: TGTGCCAGCAGTTACGCAGGTAACACTGAAGCTTTCTTT. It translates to CASSYAGNTEAFF.

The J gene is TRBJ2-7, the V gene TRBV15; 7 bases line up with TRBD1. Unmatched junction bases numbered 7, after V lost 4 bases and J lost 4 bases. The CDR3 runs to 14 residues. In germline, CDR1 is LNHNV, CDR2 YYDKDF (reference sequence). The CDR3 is CATSKPGQRYEQYF. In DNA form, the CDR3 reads TGTGCCACCAGCAAGCCGGGACAGAGATACGAGCAGTACTTC.

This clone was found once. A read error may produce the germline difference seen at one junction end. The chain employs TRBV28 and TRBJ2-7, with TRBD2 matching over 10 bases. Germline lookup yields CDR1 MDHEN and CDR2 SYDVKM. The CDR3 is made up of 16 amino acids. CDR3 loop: CASSLPGLAASYEQYF. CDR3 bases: TGTGCCAGCAGTTTACCTGGACTAGCGGCCTCCTATGAGCAGTACTTC.

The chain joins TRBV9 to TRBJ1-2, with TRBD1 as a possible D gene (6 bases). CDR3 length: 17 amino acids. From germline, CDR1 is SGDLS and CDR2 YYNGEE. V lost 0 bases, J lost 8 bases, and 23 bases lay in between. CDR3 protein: CASSVGVEVGPQGGYTF. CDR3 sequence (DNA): TGTGCCAGCAGCGTAGGAGTGGAGGTGGGACCTCAGGGGGGCTACACCTTC.

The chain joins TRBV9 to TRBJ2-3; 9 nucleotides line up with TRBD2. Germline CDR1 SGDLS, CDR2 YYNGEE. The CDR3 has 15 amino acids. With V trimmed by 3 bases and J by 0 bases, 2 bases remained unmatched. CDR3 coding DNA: TGTGCCAGCAGCGGAACTAGCGGGAGCACAGATACGCAGTATTTT. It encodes CASSGTSGSTDTQYF. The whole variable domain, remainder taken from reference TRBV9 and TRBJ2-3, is DSGVTQTPKHLITATGQRVTLRCSPRSGDLSVYWYQQSLDQGLQFLIQYYNGEERAKGNILERFSAQQFPDLHSELNLSSLELGDSALYFCASSGTSGSTDTQYFGPGTRLTVL.

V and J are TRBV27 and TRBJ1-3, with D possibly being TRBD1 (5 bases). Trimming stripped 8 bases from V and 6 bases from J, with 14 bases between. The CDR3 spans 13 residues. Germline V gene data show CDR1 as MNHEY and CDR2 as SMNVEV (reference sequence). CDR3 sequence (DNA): TGTGCCAGCTCCAGGGACGGGAAAAACACCATATATTTT. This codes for CASSRDGKNTIYF.

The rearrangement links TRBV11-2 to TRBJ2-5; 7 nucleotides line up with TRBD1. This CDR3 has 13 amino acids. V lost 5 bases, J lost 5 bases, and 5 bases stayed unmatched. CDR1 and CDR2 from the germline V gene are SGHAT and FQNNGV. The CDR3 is CASSPGGAETQYF. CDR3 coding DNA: TGTGCCAGCAGCCCAGGGGGAGCGGAGACCCAGTACTTC.

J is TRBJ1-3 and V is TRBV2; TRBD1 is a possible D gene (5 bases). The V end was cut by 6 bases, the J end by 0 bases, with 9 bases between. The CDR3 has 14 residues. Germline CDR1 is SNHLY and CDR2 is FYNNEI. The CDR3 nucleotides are TGTGCCAGCAGGAGAGGGGACTCTGGAAACACCATATATTTT. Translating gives CASRRGDSGNTIYF.

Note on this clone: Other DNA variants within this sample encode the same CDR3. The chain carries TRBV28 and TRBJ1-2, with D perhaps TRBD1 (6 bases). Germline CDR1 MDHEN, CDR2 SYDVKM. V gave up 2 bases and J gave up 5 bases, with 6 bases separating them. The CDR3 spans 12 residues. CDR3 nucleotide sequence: TGTGCCAGCAGTTTACAGGGGTATGGCTACACCTTC. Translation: CASSLQGYGYTF.